The 25 T cell receptor beta chains in this list originate from one sample, sequenced in a study of T-cell reconstitution after alpha-beta-depleted transplantation in children. TCRbeta library construction was performed incorporating unique molecular identifiers. Each CDR3 protein is one row after TCRdb ran MiXCR on the PCR reads. Of some 600,000 distinct CDR3 sequences listed, 10% to 15% were seen once; the top ten hold 2% to 2.5%. The source was PBMCs, mostly from graft donor cells, collected 360 days after TCRalphabeta/CD19-depleted stem cell transplant. Every receptor here comes from a male patient aged 10 to 17 who had a stem cell transplant for acute myeloid leukemia, so the T cells may come from the graft donor.

The rearrangement links TRBV10-3 to TRBJ2-7; D perhaps matches TRBD2 (6 bases). The V gene's germline CDR1 is ENHRY and CDR2 SYGVKD. The V gene lost 10 bases and the J gene lost 4 bases, with 26 bases spanning the gap. This CDR3 comprises 16 residues. The CDR3 loop reads CATWGIAESRRYEQYF. The CDR3 bases are TGTGCCACTTGGGGCATAGCGGAGTCCCGTCGTTACGAGCAGTACTTC.

This sequence joins TRBV5-1 and TRBJ2-3, with a weak D call TRBD2 (5 bases). CDR1 and CDR2 (germline): SGHRS, YFSETQ. The CDR3 has 14 amino acids. The ends were cut back, 2 bases at V and 6 bases at J, with 13 bases in the middle. CDR3 residues: CASSFRLSMDTQYF. The DNA of the CDR3 is TGCGCCAGCAGCTTTAGACTAAGTATGGATACGCAGTATTTT.

This clonotype was seen a handful of times. The gene calls are TRBV12-3 or TRBV12-4 and TRBJ2-7; 9 positions match TRBD1. V gave up 1 base and J gave up 6 bases; unmatched junction bases: 10. CDR3 length: 16 residues. The CDR3 region is CASSLGGNRGPIEQYF. CDR3 in DNA: TGTGCCAGCAGTTTAGGGGGGAACAGGGGGCCTATCGAGCAGTACTTC.

This clonotype was found a few times. The chain carries TRBV19 and TRBJ2-4, with 9 bases that match TRBD2. The ends lost 5 bases at V and 0 bases at J; junction bases unmatched: 8. CDR3 length: 17 amino acids. Per the germline V gene, CDR1 is LNHDA and CDR2 is SQIVND (reference sequence). In nucleotides, the CDR3 is TGTGCCAGTAGTCCAAGACTAGCGGTGCTAGCCAAAAACATTCAGTACTTC. It encodes CASSPRLAVLAKNIQYF. The variable domain in full, with the rest retrieved from reference TRBV19 and TRBJ2-4, is DGGITQSPKYLFRKEGQNVTLSCEQNLNHDAMYWYRQDPGQGLRLIYYSQIVNDFQKGDIAEGYSVSREKKESFPLTVTSAQKNPTAFYLCASSPRLAVLAKNIQYFGAGTRLSVL.

This clonotype was recorded many times. The chain couples TRBV4-1 to TRBJ2-4; TRBD2 matches 9 bases. This CDR3 is built from 21 residues. Germline CDR1 is MGHRA and CDR2 is YSYEKL. V lost 0 bases, J lost 0 bases, and 15 bases stayed unmatched. The CDR3: CASSQDIFLAGPPIAKNIQYF. The CDR3 bases are TGCGCCAGCAGCCAAGATATTTTCCTAGCGGGACCGCCGATAGCCAAAAACATTCAGTACTTC.

This clonotype was recorded at least ten times. The chain links TRBV28 to TRBJ2-3; TRBD2 might be the D (6 bases). V lost 0 bases and J lost 1, with 11 bases in between. The CDR3 runs 16 residues. The germline V gene has CDR1 MDHEN and CDR2 SYDVKM. The CDR3 nucleotides read TGTGCCAGCAGTTTATGGGGAGGAACGGGCACAGATACGCAGTATTTT. It specifies CASSLWGGTGTDTQYF.

This CDR3 reads CASSPIGQATYEQYF. The CDR3 nucleotides are TGTGCCAGCTCACCAATCGGTCAGGCAACCTACGAGCAGTACTTC. The chain recombines TRBV18 with TRBJ2-7; D is unresolved. CDR3 length: 15 residues. The germline V and J ends were trimmed by 2 bases and 2 bases, with 13 bases remaining between them. The germline CDR1 and CDR2 sequences are KGHSH and LQKENI.

In its sample, this clonotype was seen a few times. The chain combines TRBV20-1 with TRBJ2-3, with D tentatively TRBD2 (6 bases). The CDR3 runs to 15 residues. V dropped 2 bases and J dropped 0 bases, with 12 bases sitting between them. Germline values: CDR1 DFQATT, CDR2 SNEGSKA (reference sequence). CDR3 coding DNA: TGCAGTGCTAGATTGGCGGGAATTAGCACAGATACGCAGTATTTT. The encoded protein is CSARLAGISTDTQYF.

The chain joins TRBV7-2 to TRBJ2-5, with D tentatively TRBD1 (6 bases). CDR3 length: 14 residues. Germline CDR1 SGHTA, CDR2 FQGNSA. Trimming took off 2 bases at V and 5 bases at J, with 12 bases between the two ends. CDR3 loop: CASSLFYRDETQYF. CDR3 sequence (DNA): TGTGCCAGCAGCTTATTCTACAGGGATGAGACCCAGTACTTC.

The table lists this clonotype with a few counts. The V gene is TRBV12-3 or TRBV12-4, the J gene TRBJ2-7; 7 bases agree with TRBD1. CDR3 length equals 14 residues. With V trimmed by 1 base and J by 4 bases, 4 bases remained unmatched. In nucleotides, the CDR3 is TGTGCCAGCAGTTTAGAGAGGGGGCGATACGAGCAGTACTTC. Translating gives CASSLERGRYEQYF.

This chain links TRBV7-9 with TRBJ1-6; D is undetermined. This CDR3 comprises 12 residues. Germline V lookup: CDR1 SEHNR, CDR2 FQNEAQ (reference sequence). Trimming removed 0 bases at V and 10 bases at J, with 4 bases between. The CDR3: CASSLAGSPLHF. CDR3 DNA: TGTGCCAGCAGCTTAGCTGGATCACCCCTCCACTTT.

This clonotype was counted ten times or more. The chain carries TRBV7-2 and TRBJ2-3; D remains ambiguous. Trimming left V 7 bases short and J 7 bases short, with 12 bases between. In germline, CDR1 is SGHTA, CDR2 FQGNSA. This CDR3 has 12 residues. CDR3 residues: CASNTVENTQYF. For the CDR3, the DNA is TGTGCCAGCAACACGGTAGAGAATACGCAGTATTTT.

The CDR3 nucleotides read TGCGCCAGCAGCTTACAGGGGGACTCCTACGAGCAGTACTTC. It is translated as CASSLQGDSYEQYF. The rearrangement joins TRBV5-1 to TRBJ2-7; 8 bases agree with TRBD1. The ends lost 2 bases at V and 0 bases at J; junction bases unmatched: 1. CDR1 is SGHRS, CDR2 YFSETQ, per germline. This CDR3 contains 14 residues.

In this sample, this clonotype turned up a few times. Here the CDR3 DNA reads TGCAGTTTGTCCCGGGAGGGGCCCTACAATGAGCAGTTCTTC. Translation gives CSLSREGPYNEQFF. The chain links TRBV20-1 to TRBJ2-1; 8 nucleotides match TRBD2. This CDR3 has 14 amino acids. CDR1 and CDR2 from the germline V gene are DFQATT and SNEGSKA (reference sequence). The V and J ends lost 8 bases and 2 bases, in that order; junction bases with no gene match: 8.

At least ten counts were recorded for this clonotype. The chain carries TRBV12-3 or TRBV12-4 and TRBJ1-1, with D hard to call. The CDR3 loop spans 13 amino acids. V was cut by 5 bases and J by 1 base, with 8 bases left in between. The CDR3 reads CASSARPNTEAFF. Here the CDR3 DNA reads TGTGCCAGCAGTGCCCGCCCGAACACTGAAGCTTTCTTT.

This clonotype turned up a few times. V usage is TRBV25-1 and J usage is TRBJ2-7, with D hard to call. The CDR3 spans 13 residues. In germline, CDR1 is MGHDK, CDR2 SYGVNS. With 3 bases removed from V and 4 bases from J, the gap between germline ends came to 10 bases. CDR3 protein: CASSDFGPYEQYF. The CDR3 region has the DNA TGTGCCAGCAGTGATTTCGGGCCTTACGAGCAGTACTTC.

The chain recombines TRBV7-8 with TRBJ2-7; 16 bases align to TRBD2. V was clipped by 5 bases and J by 5 bases; unmatched bases: 6. This CDR3 is built from 16 residues. CDR1 is SGHVS, CDR2 FQNEAQ, per germline. CDR3 nucleotides: TGTGCCAGCAGCCTAGGGACTAGCGGGGGGGGGAACGAGCAGTACTTC. This codes for CASSLGTSGGGNEQYF. The full variable domain, rest sourced from reference TRBV7-8 and TRBJ2-7, is GAGVSQSPRYKVAKRGQDVALRCDPISGHVSLFWYQQALGQGPEFLTYFQNEAQLDKSGLPSDRFFAERPEGSVSTLKIQRTQQEDSAVYLCASSLGTSGGGNEQYFGPGTRLTVT.

The sample holds many counts of this clonotype. The genes are TRBV25-1 and TRBJ1-1, with 8 bases matching TRBD1. This CDR3 is 13 amino acids long. Germline CDR1 reads MGHDK; CDR2 reads SYGVNS. V lost 4 bases, J lost 5 bases, and 3 bases stayed unmatched. The CDR3 region is CASSGTGRTEAFF. CDR3 nucleotides: TGTGCCAGCAGTGGGACAGGGAGAACTGAAGCTTTCTTT. Full variable domain (outside the CDR3, taken from reference TRBV25-1 and TRBJ1-1): EADIYQTPRYLVIGTGKKITLECSQTMGHDKMYWYQQDPGMELHLIHYSYGVNSTEKGDLSSESTVSRIRTEHFPLTLESARPSHTSQYLCASSGTGRTEAFFGQGTRLTVV.

The chain combines TRBV20-1 with TRBJ2-1, with D possibly being TRBD2 (5 bases). Trimming left V 3 bases short and J 8 bases short, with 11 bases between. This CDR3 has 12 amino acids. Germline V gives CDR1 DFQATT, CDR2 SNEGSKA (reference sequence). CDR3: CSASRGNDEQFF. The CDR3 bases are TGCAGTGCTAGCAGAGGGAACGATGAGCAGTTCTTC.

This clonotype was seen more than once but under ten times. DNA of the CDR3: TGTGCCAGCAGCCAAGATCTAGGGACTAGCGTGACCGGGGAGCTGTTTTTT. Residues: CASSQDLGTSVTGELFF. The rearrangement uses TRBV3-1 and TRBJ2-2, with 10 bases aligning to TRBD2. Losses at the gene ends were 0 bases for V and 5 bases for J; bases not matched to a gene: 6. CDR1 and CDR2 from the germline V gene are LGHDT and YNNKEL (reference sequence). CDR3 size: 17 residues.

This clonotype was seen a handful of times. The chain combines TRBV28 with TRBJ2-5; D may be TRBD2 (5 bases). Germline-derived CDR1 and CDR2 are MDHEN and SYDVKM. V gave up 6 bases and J gave up 2 bases, with 16 bases separating them. The CDR3 totals 15 residues. The CDR3 coding sequence is TGTGCCAGCAGGGAGGCCTCGTACTTTCAAGAGACCCAGTACTTC. Encoded protein: CASREASYFQETQYF.

As for this clonotype: Relative to the germline gene, one junction end is altered; a read error may explain this. The V call is TRBV10-3, the J call TRBJ1-2; 9 positions match TRBD1. This CDR3 is built from 11 residues. Germline CDR1 is ENHRY and CDR2 is SYGVKD. The CDR3 loop is CAQRVGDRAVF. CDR3 DNA sequence: TGTGCCCAAAGGGTCGGGGACAGGGCCGTCTTC.

With respect to this clonotype: This sequence may be a read error, since a much larger clone differs from it by one base. It is likely a read error, because the conserved phenylalanine at the end of the CDR3 is missing. The rearrangement uses TRBV9 and TRBJ1-6, with D possibly matching TRBD1 (6 bases). The CDR3 is 13 residues long. The germline V and J ends were trimmed by 0 bases and 9 bases, with 7 bases remaining between them. Germline V gene sequence: CDR1 SGDLS, CDR2 YYNGEE. The CDR3 loop reads CASSVEDSSPLHC. DNA for the CDR3: TGTGCCAGCAGCGTAGAGGACAGTTCACCCCTCCACTGT.

The chain joins TRBV11-1 to TRBJ2-3; 9 bases map to TRBD2. The ends lost 5 bases at V and 5 bases at J; junction bases unmatched: 11. Germline CDR1 SGHAT, CDR2 FQDESV (reference sequence). The CDR3 sequence is 16 residues long. CDR3 sequence (DNA): TGTGCCAGCAGCCTAGTTGGCGGGAGGGCCTTAGATACGCAGTATTTT. This sequence encodes CASSLVGGRALDTQYF. Drawing the rest from reference TRBV11-1 and TRBJ2-3, the complete variable domain is EAEVAQSPRYKITEKSQAVAFWCDPISGHATLYWYRQILGQGPELLVQFQDESVVDDSQLPKDRFSAERLKGVDSTLKIQPAELGDSAMYLCASSLVGGRALDTQYFGPGTRLTVL.

This clonotype occurred a few times. The chain uses TRBV4-3 and TRBJ2-7; 9 bases line up with TRBD1. V trimming: 0 bases; J trimming: 2 bases; junction bases outside the gene matches: 8. There are 17 residues in the CDR3. In germline, CDR1 is LGHNA, CDR2 YSLEER. CDR3 bases: TGCGCCAGCAGCCAAGATGTCGGGGGGACAGGGACCTACGAGCAGTACTTC. Amino acids: CASSQDVGGTGTYEQYF.